The clone carrying this T cell receptor beta chain was counted between two and nine times. In the original workflow: Nucleated cell number was recorded as an estimate derived from reference gene primer amplification. Clones were read by immunoSEQ multiplex PCR, and TCRdb kept only the in-frame ones, dropping some. V, J and clone size are those of that table, while D and trimming were read from the DNA. The sample includes 250,000 or so clones, about 90% of them seen just once. Participants spanned ages about 18 to 100 years and resided in 24 US areas. Cohort placement rested on clinical history that participants reported themselves. Trimming removed 0 bases from V and 5 bases from J; junction bases left unmatched: 5. The CDR3 runs to 16 residues. Germline values: CDR1 MGHRA, CDR2 YSYEKL. This record belongs to a study of blood T cell repertoires in COVID-19.

Sequencing was performed on PBMCs or T cells enriched from blood (not recorded which). The clonotype was recovered from a woman in her 30s with acute COVID-19. J is TRBJ2-1 and V is TRBV4-1; 9 bases match TRBD2. CDR3 in DNA: TGCGCCAGCAGCCAAGACTTAGCGGGAGTACACAATGAGCAGTTCTTC. It yields the protein CASSQDLAGVHNEQFF.